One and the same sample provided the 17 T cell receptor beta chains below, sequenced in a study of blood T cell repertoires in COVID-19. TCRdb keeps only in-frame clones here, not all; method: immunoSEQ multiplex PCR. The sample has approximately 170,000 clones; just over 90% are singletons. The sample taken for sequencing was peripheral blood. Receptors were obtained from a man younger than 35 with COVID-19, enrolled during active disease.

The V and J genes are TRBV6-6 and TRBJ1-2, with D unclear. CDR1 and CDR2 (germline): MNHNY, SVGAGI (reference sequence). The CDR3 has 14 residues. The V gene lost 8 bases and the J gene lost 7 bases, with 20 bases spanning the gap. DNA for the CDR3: TGTGCCAGCGCCCTACCCAGAACAGATGTTGGCTACACCTTC. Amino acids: CASALPRTDVGYTF.

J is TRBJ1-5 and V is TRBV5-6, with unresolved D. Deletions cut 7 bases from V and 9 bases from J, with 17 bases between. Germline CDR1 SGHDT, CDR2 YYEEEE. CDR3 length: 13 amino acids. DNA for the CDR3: TGTGCCAGCTCCTCGGGTTTGGATCTGCCCCAGCATTTT. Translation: CASSSGLDLPQHF.

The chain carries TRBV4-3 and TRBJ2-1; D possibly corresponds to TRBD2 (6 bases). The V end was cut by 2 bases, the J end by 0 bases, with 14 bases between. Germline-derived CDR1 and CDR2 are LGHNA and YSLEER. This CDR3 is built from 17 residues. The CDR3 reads CASSQIPGLSSYNEQFF. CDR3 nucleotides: TGCGCCAGCAGCCAAATACCGGGACTCAGCTCCTACAATGAGCAGTTCTTC.

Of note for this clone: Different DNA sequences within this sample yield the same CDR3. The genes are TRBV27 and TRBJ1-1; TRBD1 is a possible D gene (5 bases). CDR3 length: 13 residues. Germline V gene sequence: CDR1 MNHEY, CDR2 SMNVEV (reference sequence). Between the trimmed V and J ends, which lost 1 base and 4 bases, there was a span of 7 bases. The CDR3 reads CASSLLGGTEAFF. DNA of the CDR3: TGTGCCAGCAGTTTATTGGGGGGCACTGAAGCTTTCTTT.

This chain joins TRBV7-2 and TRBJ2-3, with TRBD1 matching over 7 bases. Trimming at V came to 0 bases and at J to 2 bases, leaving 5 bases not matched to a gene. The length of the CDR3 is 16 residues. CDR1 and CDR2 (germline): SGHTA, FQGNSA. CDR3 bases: TGTGCCAGCAGCTTAGCAGGGGGCTTTAACACAGATACGCAGTATTTT. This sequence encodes CASSLAGGFNTDTQYF.

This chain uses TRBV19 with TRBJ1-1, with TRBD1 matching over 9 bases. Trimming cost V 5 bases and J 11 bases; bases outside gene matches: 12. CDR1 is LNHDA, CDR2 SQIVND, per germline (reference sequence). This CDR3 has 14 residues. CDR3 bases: TGTGCCAGTAGTCCCACAGGGGGCCCTAGCGGGGCTTTCTTT. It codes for CASSPTGGPSGAFF.

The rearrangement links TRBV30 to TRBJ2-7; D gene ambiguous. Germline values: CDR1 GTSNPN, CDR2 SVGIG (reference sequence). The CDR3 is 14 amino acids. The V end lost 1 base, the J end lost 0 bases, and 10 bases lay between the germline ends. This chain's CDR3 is CAWSGAVSSYEQYF. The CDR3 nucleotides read TGTGCCTGGAGTGGGGCAGTATCCTCCTACGAGCAGTACTTC.

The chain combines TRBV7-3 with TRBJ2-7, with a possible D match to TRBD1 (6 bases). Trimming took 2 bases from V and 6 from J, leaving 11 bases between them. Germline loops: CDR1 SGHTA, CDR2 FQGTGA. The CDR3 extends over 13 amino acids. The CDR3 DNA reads TGTGCCAGCAGCTTACGTACAGGGACCGAGCAGTACTTC. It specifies CASSLRTGTEQYF. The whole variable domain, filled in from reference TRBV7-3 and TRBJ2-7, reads GAGVSQTPSNKVTEKGKYVELRCDPISGHTALYWYRQSLGQGPEFLIYFQGTGAADDSGLPNDRFFAVRPEGSVSTLKIQRTERGDSAVYLCASSLRTGTEQYFGPGTRLTVT.

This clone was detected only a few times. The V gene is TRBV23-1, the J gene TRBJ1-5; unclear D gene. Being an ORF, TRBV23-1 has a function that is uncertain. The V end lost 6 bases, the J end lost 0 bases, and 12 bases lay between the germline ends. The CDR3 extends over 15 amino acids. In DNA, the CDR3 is TGCGCCAGCAGAACTCCGATAGATAGCAATCAGCCCCAGCATTTT. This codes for CASRTPIDSNQPQHF.

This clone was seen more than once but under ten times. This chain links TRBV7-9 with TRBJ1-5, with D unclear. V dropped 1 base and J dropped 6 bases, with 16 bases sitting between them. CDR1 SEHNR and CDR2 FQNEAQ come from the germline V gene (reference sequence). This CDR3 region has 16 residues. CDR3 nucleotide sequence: TGTGCCAGCAGCTTAGGTAGTTTGCGACATGGTCAGCCCCAGCATTTT. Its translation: CASSLGSLRHGQPQHF.

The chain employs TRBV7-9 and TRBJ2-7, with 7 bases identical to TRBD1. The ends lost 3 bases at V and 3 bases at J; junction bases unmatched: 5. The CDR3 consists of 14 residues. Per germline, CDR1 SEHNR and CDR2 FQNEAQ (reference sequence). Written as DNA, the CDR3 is TGTGCCAGCAGCTTGGGACAGACGAGCTACGAGCAGTACTTC. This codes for CASSLGQTSYEQYF.

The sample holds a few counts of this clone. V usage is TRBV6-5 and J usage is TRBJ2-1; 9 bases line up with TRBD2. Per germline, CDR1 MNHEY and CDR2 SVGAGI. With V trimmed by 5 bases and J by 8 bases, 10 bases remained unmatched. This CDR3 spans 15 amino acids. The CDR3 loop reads CASSPWASGIYEQFF. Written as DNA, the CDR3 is TGTGCCAGCAGTCCCTGGGCTAGCGGGATCTATGAGCAGTTCTTC.

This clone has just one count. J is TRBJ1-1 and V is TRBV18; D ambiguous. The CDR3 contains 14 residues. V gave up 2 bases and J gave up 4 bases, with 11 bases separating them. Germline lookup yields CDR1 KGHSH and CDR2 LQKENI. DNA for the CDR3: TGTGCCAGCTCACCATCTAGGTATAGCACTGAAGCTTTCTTT. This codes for CASSPSRYSTEAFF.

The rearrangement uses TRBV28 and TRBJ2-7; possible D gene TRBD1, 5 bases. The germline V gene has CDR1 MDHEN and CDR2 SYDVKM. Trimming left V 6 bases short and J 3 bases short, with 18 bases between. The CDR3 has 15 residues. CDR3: CASRLKGVRIYEQYF. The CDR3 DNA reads TGTGCCAGCAGACTCAAAGGGGTCAGGATCTACGAGCAGTACTTC.

The CDR3 region is CASSPRGGQGANYGYTF. DNA of the CDR3: TGCGCCAGCAGCCCTAGAGGGGGACAGGGGGCGAACTATGGCTACACCTTC. This chain joins TRBV4-3 and TRBJ1-2; 12 bases are a match to TRBD1. Germline V CDR1 and CDR2: LGHNA, YSLEER. The trim removed 4 bases at V and 2 bases at J, leaving 8 bases unmatched. This CDR3 has 17 residues.

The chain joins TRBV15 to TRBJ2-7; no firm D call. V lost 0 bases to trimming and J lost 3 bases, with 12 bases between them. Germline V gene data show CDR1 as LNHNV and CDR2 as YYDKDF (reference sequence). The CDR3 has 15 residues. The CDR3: CATSRDPDSLYEQYF. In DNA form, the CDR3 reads TGTGCCACCAGCAGAGATCCAGACTCCCTCTACGAGCAGTACTTC.

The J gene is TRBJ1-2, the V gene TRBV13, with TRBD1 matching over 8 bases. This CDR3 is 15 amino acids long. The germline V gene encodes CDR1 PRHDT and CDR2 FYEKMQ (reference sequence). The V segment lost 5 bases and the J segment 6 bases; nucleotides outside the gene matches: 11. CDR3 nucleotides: TGTGCCAGCAGCACACTGACAGGGGACCTCGATGGCTACACCTTC. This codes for CASSTLTGDLDGYTF.